Below, 3 T cell receptor beta chains from the same sample are listed, as sequenced in a study of T cells after yellow fever vaccination. TCRdb called the 5' RACE reads again in MiXCR, with one record for every CDR3 protein. This sample carries fewer than 150,000 distinct CDR3 sequences, approximately 7.7% of them seen once, and the ten largest clones take about 0.73%. The sequences come from CD4+ T cells sorted from PBMCs, collected 5 days after the yellow fever booster vaccination. These receptors came from a man in his thirties or forties who received the YFV17D yellow fever vaccine.

This clonotype was seen at least ten times. This sequence joins TRBV5-1 and TRBJ2-3, with no clear D. The CDR3 length is 14 residues. The germline V and J ends were trimmed by 5 bases and 3 bases, with 13 bases remaining between them. Germline CDR1 is SGHRS and CDR2 is YFSETQ. This CDR3 is CASSNLFDTDTQYF. Here the CDR3 DNA reads TGCGCCAGCAGTAACCTCTTCGATACAGATACGCAGTATTTT.

On this clonotype itself: Mismatch with germline at one junction end may stem from a read error. The genes are TRBV4-2 and TRBJ2-2, with D possibly being TRBD1 (6 bases). CDR3 length: 17 residues. Germline V gene data show CDR1 as LGHNA and CDR2 as YNFKEQ. CDR3: CAMGSGLQGWNAGELFF. The CDR3 DNA sequence: TGTGCCATGGGCTCCGGGCTACAGGGCTGGAACGCCGGGGAGCTGTTTTTT.

There are many counts of this clonotype. The chain uses TRBV18 and TRBJ2-3; 8 bases are shared with TRBD1. With 3 bases clipped from V and 4 bases from J, the junction kept 9 bases outside the gene matches. The CDR3 is made up of 16 amino acids. The V gene's germline CDR1 is KGHSH and CDR2 LQKENI. CDR3 protein: CASSPPGGVGADTQYF. CDR3 bases: TGTGCCAGCTCACCGCCAGGGGGCGTGGGAGCAGATACGCAGTATTTT.